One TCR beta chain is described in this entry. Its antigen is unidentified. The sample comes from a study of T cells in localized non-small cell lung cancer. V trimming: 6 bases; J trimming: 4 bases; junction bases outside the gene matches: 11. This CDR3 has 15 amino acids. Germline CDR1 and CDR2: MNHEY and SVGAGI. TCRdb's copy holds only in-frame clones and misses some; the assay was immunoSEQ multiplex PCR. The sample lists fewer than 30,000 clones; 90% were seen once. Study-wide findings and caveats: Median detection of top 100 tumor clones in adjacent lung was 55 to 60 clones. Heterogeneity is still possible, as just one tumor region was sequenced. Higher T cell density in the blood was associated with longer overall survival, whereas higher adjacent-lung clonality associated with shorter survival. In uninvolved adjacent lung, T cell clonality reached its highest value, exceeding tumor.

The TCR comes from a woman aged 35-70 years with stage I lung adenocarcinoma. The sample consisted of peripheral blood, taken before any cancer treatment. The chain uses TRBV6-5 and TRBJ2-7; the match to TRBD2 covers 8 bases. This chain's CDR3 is CASSSSVAGRYEQYF. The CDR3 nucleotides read TGTGCCAGCAGCTCCTCTGTAGCGGGGAGGTACGAGCAGTACTTC.